These 9 T cell receptor beta chains share one sample of origin, sequenced in a study of response to subunit inactivated influenza vaccine. In TCRdb, the RT-PCR reads were re-called with MiXCR into one record per CDR3 protein. This sample yields more than 150,000 distinct CDR3 sequences, of which around 9.2% are seen a single time; roughly a tenth belongs to the top ten. This material consisted of non-naive T cells sorted from PBMCs, taken on the day of vaccination. These receptors all come from a man aged 45-65 years who received an inactivated influenza vaccine.

The V gene is TRBV6-2 or TRBV6-3, the J gene TRBJ2-1; 9 bases fit TRBD2. This CDR3 is 13 amino acids long. CDR1 is MNHEY, CDR2 SVGEGT, per germline. V lost 6 bases, J lost 10 bases, and 7 bases stayed unmatched. The CDR3 DNA is TGTGCCAGCAGAAGAGCGGGAGGTGGCGAGCAGTTCTTC. It specifies CASRRAGGGEQFF.

This chain joins TRBV21-1 and TRBJ1-5; the table names TRBD1, a call not compared with the DNA. TRBV21-1 corresponds to a pseudogene. The CDR3 covers 16 residues. The CDR3 sequence is CASSSRTGCNLLPQHF. Written as DNA, the CDR3 is TGTGCCAGCAGCAGCCGGACAGGGTGTAATCTACTGCCCCAGCATTTT.

This clonotype was detected only a few times. This chain joins TRBV29-1 and TRBJ1-2; 8 bases fit TRBD1. With 4 bases clipped from V and 2 bases from J, the junction kept 3 bases outside the gene matches. This CDR3 has 13 residues. The germline V gene encodes CDR1 SQVTM and CDR2 ANQGSEA. The CDR3 reads CSVADRGNYGYTF. Here the CDR3 DNA reads TGCAGCGTTGCCGACAGGGGAAACTATGGCTACACCTTC.

The rearrangement joins TRBV5-8 to TRBJ2-2; unclear D gene. Germline V gene data show CDR1 as SGHTS and CDR2 as YDEGEE. The CDR3 is 12 residues long. The ends were cut back, 2 bases at V and 6 bases at J, with 5 bases in the middle. The CDR3 is CASSLNPGELFF. The DNA for the CDR3 is TGTGCCAGCAGCTTAAATCCCGGGGAGCTGTTTTTT.

The rearrangement joins TRBV7-9 to TRBJ1-1; no definite D call. With 6 bases removed from V and 3 bases from J, the gap between germline ends came to 20 bases. This CDR3 has 16 residues. Germline V gives CDR1 SEHNR, CDR2 FQNEAQ (reference sequence). In DNA form, the CDR3 reads TGTGCCAGCAGTTCTGAACCGGGGTTAGCGCACACTGAAGCTTTCTTT. Protein product: CASSSEPGLAHTEAFF.

This clonotype was found many times. The V call is TRBV5-5, the J call TRBJ1-2; no reliable D call. Trimming removed 0 bases from V and 5 bases from J, with 8 bases in between. CDR3 size: 13 residues. In germline, CDR1 is SGHKS, CDR2 YYEKEE (reference sequence). This chain's CDR3 is CASSLEVGYGYTF. In DNA, the CDR3 is TGTGCCAGCAGCTTGGAGGTGGGGTATGGCTACACCTTC.

CDR3 region: CASSPGSGTGANVLTF. CDR3 DNA: TGTGCCAGCAGCCCAGGGTCAGGAACTGGGGCCAACGTCCTGACTTTC. V is TRBV7-9 and J is TRBJ2-6; D perhaps matches TRBD1 (5 bases). This CDR3 has 16 amino acids. Trimming stripped 5 bases from V and 2 bases from J, with 13 bases between. Germline CDR1 is SEHNR and CDR2 is FQNEAQ (reference sequence).

In its sample, this clonotype was seen many times. This chain connects TRBV3-1 to TRBJ2-1; perhaps TRBD2 as D (6 bases). CDR3 length: 16 residues. The V end lost 1 base, the J end lost 5 bases, and 15 bases lay between the germline ends. Germline CDR1 reads LGHDT; CDR2 reads YNNKEL (reference sequence). The CDR3 spells CASSQGWLAPDNEQFF. The CDR3 bases are TGTGCCAGCAGCCAAGGCTGGCTAGCGCCCGACAATGAGCAGTTCTTC.

This clonotype was counted many times. V and J are TRBV4-3 and TRBJ2-4; 7 bases fit TRBD2. J was trimmed by 0 bases and V by 4 bases; bases with no gene match: 6. Per the germline V gene, CDR1 is LGHNA and CDR2 is YSLEER. There are 16 residues in the CDR3. Here the CDR3 reads CASSRDYTQAKNIQYF. CDR3 sequence (DNA): TGCGCCAGCAGCCGGGACTACACTCAAGCCAAAAACATTCAGTACTTC.